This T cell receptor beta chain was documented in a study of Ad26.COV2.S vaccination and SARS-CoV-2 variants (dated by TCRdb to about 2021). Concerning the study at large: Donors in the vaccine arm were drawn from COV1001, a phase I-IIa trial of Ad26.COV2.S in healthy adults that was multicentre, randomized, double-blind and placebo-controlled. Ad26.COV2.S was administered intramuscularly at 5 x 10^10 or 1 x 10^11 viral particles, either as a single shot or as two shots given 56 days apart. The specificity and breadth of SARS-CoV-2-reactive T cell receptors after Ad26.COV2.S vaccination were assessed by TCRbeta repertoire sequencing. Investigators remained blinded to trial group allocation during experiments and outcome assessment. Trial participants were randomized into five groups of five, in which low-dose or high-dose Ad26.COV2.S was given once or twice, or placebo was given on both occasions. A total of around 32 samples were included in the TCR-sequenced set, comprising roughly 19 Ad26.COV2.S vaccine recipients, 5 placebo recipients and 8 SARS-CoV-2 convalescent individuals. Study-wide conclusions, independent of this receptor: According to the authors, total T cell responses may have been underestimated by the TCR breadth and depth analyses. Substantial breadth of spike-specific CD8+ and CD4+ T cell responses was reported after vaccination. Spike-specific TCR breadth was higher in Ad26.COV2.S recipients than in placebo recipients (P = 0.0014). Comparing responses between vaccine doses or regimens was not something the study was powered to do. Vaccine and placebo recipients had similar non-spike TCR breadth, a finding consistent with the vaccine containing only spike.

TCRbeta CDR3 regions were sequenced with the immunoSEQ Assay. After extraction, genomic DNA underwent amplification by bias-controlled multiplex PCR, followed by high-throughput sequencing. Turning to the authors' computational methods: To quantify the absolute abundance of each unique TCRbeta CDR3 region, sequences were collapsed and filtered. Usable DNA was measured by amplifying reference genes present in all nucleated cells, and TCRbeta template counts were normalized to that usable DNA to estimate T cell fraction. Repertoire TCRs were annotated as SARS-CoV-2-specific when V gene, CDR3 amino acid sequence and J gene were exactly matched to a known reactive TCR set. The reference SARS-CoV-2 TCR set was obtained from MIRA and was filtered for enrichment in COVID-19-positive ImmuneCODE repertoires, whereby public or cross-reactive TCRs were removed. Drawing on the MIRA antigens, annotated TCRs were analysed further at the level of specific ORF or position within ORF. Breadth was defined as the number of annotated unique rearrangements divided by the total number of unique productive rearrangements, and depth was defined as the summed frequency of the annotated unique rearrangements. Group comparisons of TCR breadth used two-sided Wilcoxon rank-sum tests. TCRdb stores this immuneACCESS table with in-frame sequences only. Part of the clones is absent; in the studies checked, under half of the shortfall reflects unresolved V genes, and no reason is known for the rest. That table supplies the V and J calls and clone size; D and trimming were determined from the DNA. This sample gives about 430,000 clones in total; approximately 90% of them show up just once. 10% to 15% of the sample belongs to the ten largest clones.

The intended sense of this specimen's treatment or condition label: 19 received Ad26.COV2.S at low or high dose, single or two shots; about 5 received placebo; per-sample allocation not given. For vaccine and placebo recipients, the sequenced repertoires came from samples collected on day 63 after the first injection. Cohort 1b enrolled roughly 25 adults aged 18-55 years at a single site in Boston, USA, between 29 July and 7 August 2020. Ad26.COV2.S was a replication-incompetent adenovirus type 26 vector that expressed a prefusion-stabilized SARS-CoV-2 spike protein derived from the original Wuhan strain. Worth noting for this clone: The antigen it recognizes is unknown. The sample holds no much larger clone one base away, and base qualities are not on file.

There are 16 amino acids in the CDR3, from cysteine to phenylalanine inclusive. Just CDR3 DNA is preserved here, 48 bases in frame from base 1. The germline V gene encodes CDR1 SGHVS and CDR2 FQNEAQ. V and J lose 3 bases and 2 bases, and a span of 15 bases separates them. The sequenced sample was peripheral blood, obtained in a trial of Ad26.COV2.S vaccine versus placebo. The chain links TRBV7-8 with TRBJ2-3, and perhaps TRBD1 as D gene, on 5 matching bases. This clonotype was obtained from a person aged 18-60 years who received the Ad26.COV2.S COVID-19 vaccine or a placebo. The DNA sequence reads TGTGCCAGCAGCTTGAACACTGGCAGGGACACAGATACGCAGTATTTT. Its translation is CASSLNTGRDTDTQYF.